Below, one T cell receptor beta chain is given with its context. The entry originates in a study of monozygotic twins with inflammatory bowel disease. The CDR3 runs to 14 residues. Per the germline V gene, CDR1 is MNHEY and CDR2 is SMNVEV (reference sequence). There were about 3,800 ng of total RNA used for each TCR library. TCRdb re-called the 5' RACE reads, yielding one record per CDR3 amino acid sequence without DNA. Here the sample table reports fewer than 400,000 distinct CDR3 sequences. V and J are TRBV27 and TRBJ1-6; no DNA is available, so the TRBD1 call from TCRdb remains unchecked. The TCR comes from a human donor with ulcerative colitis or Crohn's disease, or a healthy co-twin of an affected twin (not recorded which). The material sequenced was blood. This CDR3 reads CASSLAGDNSPLHF.